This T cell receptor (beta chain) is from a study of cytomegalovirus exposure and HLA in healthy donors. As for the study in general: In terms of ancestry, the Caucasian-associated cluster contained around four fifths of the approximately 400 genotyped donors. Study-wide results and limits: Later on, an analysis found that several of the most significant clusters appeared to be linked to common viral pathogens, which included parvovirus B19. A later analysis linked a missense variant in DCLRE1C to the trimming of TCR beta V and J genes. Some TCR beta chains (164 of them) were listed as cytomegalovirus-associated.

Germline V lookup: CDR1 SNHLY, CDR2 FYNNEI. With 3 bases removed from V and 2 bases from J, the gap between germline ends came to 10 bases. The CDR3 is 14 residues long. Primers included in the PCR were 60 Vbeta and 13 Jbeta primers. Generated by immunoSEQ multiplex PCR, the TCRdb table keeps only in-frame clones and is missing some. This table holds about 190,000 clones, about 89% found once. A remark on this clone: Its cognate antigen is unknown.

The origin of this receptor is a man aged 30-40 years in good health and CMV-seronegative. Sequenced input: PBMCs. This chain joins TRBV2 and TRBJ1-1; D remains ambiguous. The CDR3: CASSDNRVNTEAFF. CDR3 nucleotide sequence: TGTGCCAGCAGTGACAACAGAGTTAACACTGAAGCTTTCTTT.